These T cell receptor beta chains were read from a single sample in a study of graft-versus-host responses after intestinal transplantation. TCRdb's table, derived via immunoSEQ multiplex PCR, lists solely in-frame clones and lacks some. The sample has 50,000 to 75,000 clones; around 93% are singletons. The antigens for these receptors are not known. The material was unstimulated CD4+ T cells sorted from spleen or lymph node cells, obtained before transplant. All receptors come from a human donor who was the organ donor for an intestinal transplant. The CDR3 runs from the conserved cysteine through the conserved F or W. The order of the fields is J gene, clone size, V gene, D gene, CDR3 DNA, CDR3 protein. D genes are given only for firm matches. Rows may omit the clone size; those that give it use once, few, many or a size class.

J: TRBJ2-3; size: NA; V: TRBV30; D: NA; DNA: TGTGCCTGGAGTGTAGGGGGGGGCAGCACAGATACGCAGTATTTT; CDR3: CAWSVGGGSTDTQYF
J: TRBJ2-3; size: NA; V: TRBV9; D: NA; DNA: TGTGCCAGCAGCCCGTATATTATAGGTTCAGATACGCAGTATTTT; CDR3: CASSPYIIGSDTQYF
J: TRBJ2-5; size: NA; V: TRBV23-1; D: NA; DNA: TGCGCCAGCAGTCAATCTGAAACAGGTGAAGAGACCCAGTACTTC; CDR3: CASSQSETGEETQYF
J: TRBJ2-2; size: NA; V: TRBV6-5; D: NA; DNA: TGTGCCAGCAGTTACTCGTATCCGGGTACCGGGGAGCTGTTTTTT; CDR3: CASSYSYPGTGELFF
J: TRBJ2-1; size: NA; V: TRBV18; D: NA; DNA: TGTGCCAGCTCACCATGGGGGATGACACAAGGCTCCTACAATGAGCAGTTCTTC; CDR3: CASSPWGMTQGSYNEQFF
J: TRBJ1-6; size: NA; V: TRBV7-3; D: TRBD1; DNA: TGTGCCAGCAGCTTAACGGGACAGGGTTATTCACCCCTCCACTTT; CDR3: CASSLTGQGYSPLHF
J: TRBJ1-6; size: once; V: TRBV7-9; D: NA; DNA: TGTGCCAGCAGCTTAGTACTTGTCGGGGGCGGAGGTGCACCCCTCCACTTT; CDR3: CASSLVLVGGGGAPLHF
J: TRBJ2-1; size: NA; V: TRBV27; D: TRBD2; DNA: TGTGCCAGCAGTTCAAGGATTATTCTGCGGGGGACCTCCTACAATGAGCAGTTCTTC; CDR3: CASSSRIILRGTSYNEQFF
J: TRBJ2-1; size: NA; V: TRBV9; D: TRBD2; DNA: TGTGCCAGCAGCGTAGCTGGGGGGGGTGAGCAGTTCTTC; CDR3: CASSVAGGGEQFF
J: TRBJ2-6; size: NA; V: TRBV19; D: NA; DNA: TGTGCCAGTAGAGATTTCAGCTCTGGGGCCAACGTCCTGACTTTC; CDR3: CASRDFSSGANVLTF
J: TRBJ2-5; size: NA; V: TRBV29-1; D: TRBD1; DNA: TGCAGCGTATACAGGGGTGAAGAGACCCAGTACTTC; CDR3: CSVYRGEETQYF
J: TRBJ2-7; size: NA; V: TRBV5-4; D: NA; DNA: TGTGCCAGCAGCTCAGGCGGGTCCTACGAGCAGTACTTC; CDR3: CASSSGGSYEQYF
J: TRBJ2-5; size: NA; V: TRBV5-5; D: TRBD2; DNA: TGTGCCAGCAGCTTGGGGCTAGCGGGGGCAGAGACCCAGTACTTC; CDR3: CASSLGLAGAETQYF
J: TRBJ2-7; size: NA; V: TRBV6-6; D: NA; DNA: TGTGCCAGCAGAGGCGGGACAGCTTCAAACGAGCAGTACTTC; CDR3: CASRGGTASNEQYF
J: TRBJ1-6; size: NA; V: TRBV14; D: NA; DNA: TGTGCCAGCAGGTCCGGGCGGTATAATTCACCCCTCCACTTT; CDR3: CASRSGRYNSPLHF
J: TRBJ2-5; size: NA; V: TRBV10-3; D: NA; DNA: TGTGCCATCAGTGAGGGACACACGGAAGAGACCCAGTACTTC; CDR3: CAISEGHTEETQYF
J: TRBJ2-7; size: NA; V: TRBV27; D: NA; DNA: TGTGCCAGCAGTTTACGCCAGGGCGCCTACGAGCAGTACTTC; CDR3: CASSLRQGAYEQYF
J: TRBJ2-1; size: NA; V: TRBV11-2; D: TRBD1; DNA: TGTGCCAGCAGCCACCCCGACAGGGACAGAGGGAATGAGCAGTTCTTC; CDR3: CASSHPDRDRGNEQFF
J: TRBJ1-6; size: NA; V: TRBV30; D: TRBD1; DNA: TGTGCCTGGAGTGTATGGGCAGGGGGTATTAATTCACCCCTCCACTTT; CDR3: CAWSVWAGGINSPLHF
J: TRBJ2-3; size: NA; V: TRBV25-1; D: NA; DNA: TGTGCCAGCAGTGGACCTTCAGATACGCAGTATTTT; CDR3: CASSGPSDTQYF
J: TRBJ2-4; size: NA; V: TRBV11-2; D: NA; DNA: TGTGCCAGCAGCTTAGGGGCCAAAAACATTCAGTACTTC; CDR3: CASSLGAKNIQYF
J: TRBJ2-4; size: NA; V: TRBV5-1; D: NA; DNA: TGCGCCAGCAGCCCCCGGAAGGGGGACATTCAGTACTTC; CDR3: CASSPRKGDIQYF
J: TRBJ1-4; size: NA; V: TRBV7-2; D: NA; DNA: TGTGCCAGCAGCTTAAGAGGGACTAATGAAAAACTGTTTTTT; CDR3: CASSLRGTNEKLFF
J: TRBJ2-3; size: NA; V: TRBV5-4; D: NA; DNA: TGTGCCAGCAGCAAAGGGGGATCAGATACGCAGTATTTT; CDR3: CASSKGGSDTQYF
J: TRBJ2-7; size: NA; V: TRBV11-2; D: NA; DNA: TGTGCCAGCAGCTTACAACCCCTCACCGGCTACGAGCAGTACTTC; CDR3: CASSLQPLTGYEQYF
J: TRBJ2-2; size: once; V: TRBV7-9; D: NA; DNA: TGTGCCAGCAGCAACAGGCAGATCACCGGGGAGCTGTTTTTT; CDR3: CASSNRQITGELFF
J: TRBJ2-1; size: NA; V: TRBV12-5; D: NA; DNA: TGTGCTAGTGGTCCACGGAATGAGCAGTTCTTC; CDR3: CASGPRNEQFF
J: TRBJ1-5; size: NA; V: TRBV19; D: NA; DNA: TGTGCCAGTAGAGATCCCCAGGGTAGGGACAATCAGCCCCAGCATTTT; CDR3: CASRDPQGRDNQPQHF
J: TRBJ2-7; size: NA; V: TRBV19; D: NA; DNA: TGTGCCAGTAAAAGGGGCAGGGGTTCCTACGAGCAGTACTTC; CDR3: CASKRGRGSYEQYF
J: TRBJ2-1; size: NA; V: TRBV5-8; D: TRBD1; DNA: TGTGCCAGCAGCCCTACTTCCGGGACAGGATCCTACAATGAGCAGTTCTTC; CDR3: CASSPTSGTGSYNEQFF
J: TRBJ2-1; size: NA; V: TRBV25-1; D: NA; DNA: TGTGCCAGCAGTGGGGACAATGAGCAGTTCTTC; CDR3: CASSGDNEQFF
J: TRBJ2-4; size: NA; V: TRBV2; D: NA; DNA: TGTGCCAGCATAGGACTTGCGGGGCCCAAAAACATTCAGTACTTC; CDR3: CASIGLAGPKNIQYF
J: TRBJ1-5; size: NA; V: TRBV6-5; D: NA; DNA: TGTGCCAGCAGTCGAAATAGCAATCAGCCCCAGCATTTT; CDR3: CASSRNSNQPQHF
J: TRBJ2-5; size: NA; V: TRBV11-2; D: NA; DNA: TGTGCCAGCAGCTTAGCCCTCTTGCGGACGCCTTACCAAGAGACCCAGTACTTC; CDR3: CASSLALLRTPYQETQYF
J: TRBJ2-5; size: NA; V: TRBV20-1; D: NA; DNA: TGCAGTGCTAGGGGGGAGACCCAGTACTTC; CDR3: CSARGETQYF
J: TRBJ2-7; size: NA; V: TRBV7-9; D: NA; DNA: TGTGTCAGCAGCTCAGGACGAGATTATGGCACCTACGAGCAGTACTTC; CDR3: CVSSSGRDYGTYEQYF
J: TRBJ2-7; size: NA; V: TRBV7-8; D: TRBD1; DNA: TGTGCCAGCAGGCCCCGGACAGGCTACGAGCAGTACTTC; CDR3: CASRPRTGYEQYF
J: TRBJ2-3; size: NA; V: TRBV5-1; D: TRBD1; DNA: TGCGCCAGCAGCTTGGTAAGGACAGGGGCAGATACGCAGTATTTT; CDR3: CASSLVRTGADTQYF
J: TRBJ1-5; size: NA; V: TRBV19; D: NA; DNA: TGTGCCAGTAGTATAGATGGACGGGGACATCAGCCCCAGCATTTT; CDR3: CASSIDGRGHQPQHF
J: TRBJ2-1; size: NA; V: TRBV7-2; D: NA; DNA: TGTGCCAGCACCGCTCACAATGAGCAGTTCTTC; CDR3: CASTAHNEQFF
J: TRBJ1-4; size: NA; V: TRBV19; D: TRBD1; DNA: TGTGCCAGTAACCCCGGGACAGCAACTAATGAAAAACTGTTTTTT; CDR3: CASNPGTATNEKLFF
J: TRBJ1-5; size: NA; V: TRBV5-4; D: NA; DNA: TGTGCCAGCAGCCAAAACGGACTAGGAGGCAATCAGCCCCAGCATTTT; CDR3: CASSQNGLGGNQPQHF
J: TRBJ2-7; size: NA; V: TRBV6-5; D: TRBD1; DNA: TGTGCCAGCAGCCCCCAGGGGGCGCTTTACGAGCAGTACTTC; CDR3: CASSPQGALYEQYF
J: TRBJ1-5; size: NA; V: TRBV2; D: NA; DNA: TGTGCCAGCAGTGAACTTCATCCAGACTATAGCAATCAGCCCCAGCATTTT; CDR3: CASSELHPDYSNQPQHF
J: TRBJ2-1; size: NA; V: TRBV4-1; D: NA; DNA: TGCGCCAGCAGCCAGGGGTGGGGAAGTGAGCAGTTCTTC; CDR3: CASSQGWGSEQFF
J: TRBJ1-1; size: NA; V: TRBV7-8; D: NA; DNA: TGTGCCAGCAGCTTAGCCCGGCGGGAGAACACTGAAGCTTTCTTT; CDR3: CASSLARRENTEAFF
J: TRBJ2-1; size: once; V: TRBV6-5; D: NA; DNA: TGTGCCAGCAGTCTAAAACAGTCTGGCAATGAGCAGTTCTTC; CDR3: CASSLKQSGNEQFF
J: TRBJ2-1; size: NA; V: TRBV5-1; D: TRBD2; DNA: TGCGCCAGCAGCACCTCCGGTCGGGGGGGCCCCTACAATGAGCAGTTCTTC; CDR3: CASSTSGRGGPYNEQFF
J: TRBJ1-1; size: NA; V: TRBV14; D: NA; DNA: TGTGCCAGCAGCCCCTGGGGGGAGGTCACTGAAGCTTTCTTT; CDR3: CASSPWGEVTEAFF
J: TRBJ1-5; size: NA; V: TRBV6-6; D: TRBD1; DNA: TGTGCCAGCAGCTGGGAGGGGGCCTATAGCAATCAGCCCCAGCATTTT; CDR3: CASSWEGAYSNQPQHF
J: TRBJ2-5; size: NA; V: TRBV6-1; D: TRBD2; DNA: TGTGCCAGCAGTGAAACGGGAGCGGGGGTCCTCTTGGAGACCCAGTACTTC; CDR3: CASSETGAGVLLETQYF
J: TRBJ1-2; size: NA; V: TRBV12-5; D: TRBD1; DNA: TGTGCTAGTGGTTTCCAAACGAAAGACAGGGTTTTAGGTGGCTACACCTTC; CDR3: CASGFQTKDRVLGGYTF
J: TRBJ2-3; size: NA; V: TRBV6-6; D: TRBD1; DNA: TGTGCCAGCAGTCCACCCACAGGGGGACGAACAGATACGCAGTATTTT; CDR3: CASSPPTGGRTDTQYF
J: TRBJ1-5; size: NA; V: TRBV19; D: NA; DNA: TGTGCCAGTAGTGTTCGGGGTGCGGGTCTTAGTCAGCCCCAGCATTTT; CDR3: CASSVRGAGLSQPQHF